One and the same sample provided the 29 T cell receptor beta chains below, sequenced in a study of shared clonotypes between healthy human individuals. Using immunoSEQ multiplex PCR, the repertoire was profiled, and TCRdb retains in-frame clones only, with some absent. The profile shows 95,000 to 120,000 clones, around two thirds of them singletons. The sequencing sample was made of memory CD8+ T cells sorted from blood. As for subset: CD45RO+ cells pooled with CCR7-negative TemRA cells. The receptors derive from a woman younger than 45 in good health.

The V gene is TRBV27, the J gene TRBJ1-1; 9 bases match TRBD1. Germline assignment: CDR1 MNHEY and CDR2 SMNVEV (reference sequence). The CDR3 has 14 amino acids. After removal of 7 bases from V and 5 bases from J, the junction contained 8 bases not matched to a gene. The CDR3 reads CASTGTGTWTEAFF. For the CDR3, the DNA is TGTGCCAGCACCGGGACAGGGACGTGGACTGAAGCTTTCTTT.

This clone was detected ten times or more. The sample has other DNA sequences that encode this CDR3 too. The chain is built from TRBV7-6 and TRBJ2-1; 14 nucleotides line up with TRBD2. Germline-derived CDR1 and CDR2 are SGHVS and FNYEAQ. V trimming: 3 bases; J trimming: 6 bases; junction bases outside the gene matches: 4. The CDR3 extends over 16 amino acids. For the CDR3, the DNA is TGTGCCAGCAGCTTGGGACTAGCGGGAGTAGGCAATGAGCAGTTCTTC. Translating gives CASSLGLAGVGNEQFF.

The rearrangement joins TRBV5-4 to TRBJ1-1; D perhaps matches TRBD1 (6 bases). Germline CDR1 reads SGHNT; CDR2 reads YYREEE (reference sequence). There are 16 residues in the CDR3. Trimming removed 4 bases from V and 4 bases from J, with 20 bases in between. The CDR3 sequence is CASSRVPGAGSTEAFF. CDR3 DNA sequence: TGTGCCAGCAGCCGTGTACCGGGGGCCGGGAGCACTGAAGCTTTCTTT. The whole variable domain, remainder taken from reference TRBV5-4 and TRBJ1-1, is ETGVTQSPTHLIKTRGQQVTLRCSSQSGHNTVSWYQQALGQGPQFIFQYYREEENGRGNFPPRFSGLQFPNYSSELNVNALELDDSALYLCASSRVPGAGSTEAFFGQGTRLTVV.

The genes are TRBV4-1 and TRBJ1-1; D might be TRBD1 (6 bases). The CDR3 is 13 amino acids. Per the germline V gene, CDR1 is MGHRA and CDR2 is YSYEKL. Trimming pared 7 bases from V and 1 base from J, leaving 10 bases between. DNA for the CDR3: TGCGCCAGCAACCGAGGGGGGAACACTGAAGCTTTCTTT. This sequence encodes CASNRGGNTEAFF.

The genes are TRBV4-1 and TRBJ2-3, with D tentatively TRBD2 (5 bases). The CDR3 length is 17 residues. Trimming stripped 1 base from V and 4 bases from J, with 18 bases between. CDR1 is MGHRA, CDR2 YSYEKL, per germline. The CDR3 loop is CASSQGPSWLAPDTQYF. The CDR3 coding sequence is TGCGCCAGCAGCCAAGGGCCGAGTTGGCTAGCCCCAGATACGCAGTATTTT.

The CDR3 DNA follows: TGCGCCAGCAGCTTGGACAGGGGCCCTAACTATGGCTACACCTTC. This sequence encodes CASSLDRGPNYGYTF. The chain has TRBV5-1 and TRBJ1-2, with TRBD1 matching over 7 bases. The CDR3 contains 15 residues. CDR1 and CDR2 from the germline V gene are SGHRS and YFSETQ. V lost 0 bases to trimming and J lost 0 bases; unmatched junction nucleotides: 2. Based on the CDR3 plus reference TRBV5-1 and TRBJ1-2, the full variable domain is KAGVTQTPRYLIKTRGQQVTLSCSPISGHRSVSWYQQTPGQGLQFLFEYFSETQRNKGNFPGRFSGRQFSNSRSEMNVSTLELGDSALYLCASSLDRGPNYGYTFGSGTRLTVV.

This chain uses TRBV25-1 with TRBJ1-1; 7 bases agree with TRBD1. V lost 6 bases to trimming and J lost 4 bases; unmatched junction nucleotides: 2. The CDR3 has 12 amino acids. From germline, CDR1 is MGHDK and CDR2 SYGVNS. Here the CDR3 DNA reads TGTGCCAGCAGAGAGGGGGCCACTGAAGCTTTCTTT. Translation gives CASREGATEAFF.

The chain recombines TRBV6-5 with TRBJ2-7; 8 nucleotides line up with TRBD2. Trimming removed 0 bases from V and 5 bases from J; junction bases left unmatched: 6. The germline CDR1 and CDR2 sequences are MNHEY and SVGAGI. The CDR3 runs to 15 residues. The CDR3 DNA sequence: TGTGCCAGCAGTTACTCGAGATTAGCGGGAAACGAGCAGTACTTC. As protein: CASSYSRLAGNEQYF.

The chain joins TRBV7-2 to TRBJ2-7; D is undetermined. Between the trimmed V and J ends, which lost 0 bases and 5 bases, there was a span of 8 bases. The CDR3 has 13 amino acids. Germline V gives CDR1 SGHTA, CDR2 FQGNSA. This chain's CDR3 is CASSLALGHEQYF. CDR3 sequence (DNA): TGTGCCAGCAGCTTAGCCTTAGGGCACGAGCAGTACTTC.

The genes are TRBV5-1 and TRBJ1-1; 9 bases map to TRBD1. The germline gives CDR1 SGHRS, CDR2 YFSETQ. The CDR3 runs 16 residues. Trimming at V came to 4 bases and at J to 5 bases, leaving 12 bases not matched to a gene. CDR3 sequence (DNA): TGCGCCAGCAGCGGGGGACCTGTGACAGGGGGAACTGAAGCTTTCTTT. The encoded protein is CASSGGPVTGGTEAFF.

This clone has more than one count but fewer than ten. The chain employs TRBV7-6 and TRBJ2-1; 7 bases fit TRBD2. The CDR3 length is 16 residues. After removal of 5 bases from V and 4 bases from J, the junction contained 11 bases not matched to a gene. CDR1 SGHVS and CDR2 FNYEAQ come from the germline V gene. In nucleotides, the CDR3 is TGTGCCAGCAGCCTCGGAGGGTTGGGGGGGTACAATGAGCAGTTCTTC. This gives the protein CASSLGGLGGYNEQFF.

The V and J genes are TRBV28 and TRBJ2-7; D is undetermined. Germline lookup yields CDR1 MDHEN and CDR2 SYDVKM. V shed 4 bases and J shed 3 bases, with 31 bases lying between them. This CDR3 comprises 20 residues. For the CDR3, the DNA is TGTGCCAGCAGTTCTCCTCCCTTTACGAAGGCAACTCGGATCCACTACGAGCAGTACTTC. Its translation: CASSSPPFTKATRIHYEQYF.

This sequence joins TRBV6-1 and TRBJ1-3, with unresolved D. The germline gives CDR1 MNHNS, CDR2 SASEGT. Trimming left V 4 bases short and J 0 bases short, with 10 bases between. The CDR3 runs 15 residues. The CDR3 DNA reads TGTGCCAGCAGTGCGCGGACCGACTCTGGAAACACCATATATTTT. Residues: CASSARTDSGNTIYF.

The J gene is TRBJ2-3, the V gene TRBV12-1; the listed D gene, TRBD1, was not tested against the DNA. TRBV12-1 is shown as a pseudogene. CDR3 length equals 16 residues. The CDR3 loop reads CASSSCSGLSTDTQYF. CDR3 DNA: TGTGCCAGCAGCTCCTGTAGTGGGCTCAGCACAGATACGCAGTATTTT.

The rearrangement joins TRBV7-2 to TRBJ1-2, with 9 bases fitting TRBD1. CDR3 length: 15 amino acids. CDR1 and CDR2 from the germline V gene are SGHTA and FQGNSA. Trimming cost V 1 base and J 5 bases; bases outside gene matches: 5. The CDR3 DNA is TGTGCCAGCAGCTTAGATGGAGGACAGGGGTATGGCTACACCTTC. It is translated as CASSLDGGQGYGYTF.

The V call is TRBV11-2, the J call TRBJ1-4; TRBD1 matches 10 bases. The CDR3 runs to 17 residues. The V segment lost 3 bases and the J segment 3 bases; nucleotides outside the gene matches: 7. The germline CDR1 and CDR2 sequences are SGHAT and FQNNGV. The CDR3 DNA reads as TGTGCCAGCAGCTTGGCGACAGGGGGCTTCTCTAATGAAAAACTGTTTTTT. Its translation: CASSLATGGFSNEKLFF.

With respect to this clone: The sample has other DNA sequences that encode this CDR3 too. The chain carries TRBV28 and TRBJ1-5, with 9 bases fitting TRBD1. V was pared by 4 bases and J by 1 base, with 2 bases of the junction left unmatched. This CDR3 is 15 amino acids long. Germline values: CDR1 MDHEN, CDR2 SYDVKM. In DNA, the CDR3 is TGTGCCAGCAGTTCGACAGGGGGGAGCAATCAGCCCCAGCATTTT. Protein product: CASSSTGGSNQPQHF.

The V call is TRBV7-8, the J call TRBJ2-7; the D is unclear. The V and J ends lost 4 bases and 0 bases respectively, with 22 bases between them. This CDR3 has 18 amino acids. CDR1 and CDR2 (germline): SGHVS, FQNEAQ. For the CDR3, the DNA is TGTGCCAGCAGCTCCATGCACCTCATGACATGGTCCTCCTACGAGCAGTACTTC. This codes for CASSSMHLMTWSSYEQYF. The full variable domain, its missing parts supplied by reference TRBV7-8 and TRBJ2-7, is GAGVSQSPRYKVAKRGQDVALRCDPISGHVSLFWYQQALGQGPEFLTYFQNEAQLDKSGLPSDRFFAERPEGSVSTLKIQRTQQEDSAVYLCASSSMHLMTWSSYEQYFGPGTRLTVT.

There are many counts of this clone. J is TRBJ2-7 and V is TRBV20-1, with D uncertain. Per the germline V gene, CDR1 is DFQATT and CDR2 is SNEGSKA (reference sequence). The V and J ends lost 4 bases and 6 bases respectively, with 7 bases between them. This CDR3 has 10 amino acids. CDR3 region: CSAKWGEQYF. CDR3 in DNA: TGCAGTGCTAAGTGGGGCGAGCAGTACTTC.

This chain links TRBV11-1 with TRBJ2-1, with unresolved D. The germline CDR1 and CDR2 sequences are SGHAT and FQDESV (reference sequence). CDR3 size: 12 residues. The V end was cut by 2 bases, the J end by 7 bases, with 6 bases between. CDR3 nucleotide sequence: TGTGCCAGCAGCTTAACTCCGAATGAGCAGTTCTTC. Its translation: CASSLTPNEQFF.

V and J are TRBV29-1 and TRBJ2-7; 10 bases match TRBD1. Germline-derived CDR1 and CDR2 are SQVTM and ANQGSEA. CDR3 size: 13 residues. Losses at the gene ends were 7 bases for V and 6 bases for J; bases not matched to a gene: 9. CDR3 residues: CSGGTGEYGEQYF. In nucleotides, the CDR3 is TGCAGCGGCGGGACAGGGGAATACGGCGAGCAGTACTTC.

The chain employs TRBV27 and TRBJ2-7, with 7 bases fitting TRBD1. Germline V CDR1 and CDR2: MNHEY, SMNVEV (reference sequence). V shed 5 bases, J shed 2 bases, and the junction held 6 bases outside the gene matches. The CDR3 is 14 residues long. The CDR3, as DNA: TGTGCCAGCAGTCAGGGACAGAAACCCTACGAGCAGTACTTC. This encodes CASSQGQKPYEQYF.

This chain uses TRBV27 with TRBJ2-7; a weak D match, TRBD1 (5 bases). The CDR3 contains 13 residues. V lost 0 bases, J lost 6 bases, and 9 bases lay in between. Germline CDR1 is MNHEY and CDR2 is SMNVEV (reference sequence). This CDR3 reads CASSLSKRGEQYF. The CDR3 DNA reads TGTGCCAGCAGTTTATCGAAAAGGGGCGAGCAGTACTTC.

This chain links TRBV6-1 with TRBJ2-1; perhaps TRBD2 as D (5 bases). Germline loops: CDR1 MNHNS, CDR2 SASEGT. The CDR3 runs to 15 residues. V lost 4 bases and J lost 2, with 12 bases in between. The CDR3 nucleotides read TGTGCCAGCAGTGCGGTAGCGACAACCTACAATGAGCAGTTCTTC. It codes for CASSAVATTYNEQFF.

V is TRBV28 and J is TRBJ1-5, with 7 bases that match TRBD1. The V gene end was trimmed by 8 bases and the J gene end by 1 base; junction bases not matched to a gene: 11. CDR1 is MDHEN and CDR2 is SYDVKM in the germline V gene. The CDR3 has 16 residues. DNA for the CDR3: TGTGCCAGCGAGATAGGGACAGTGAAAAGCAATCAGCCCCAGCATTTT. It codes for CASEIGTVKSNQPQHF.

The CDR3 sequence is CASTPRTGANTGELFF. For the CDR3, the DNA is TGTGCCAGCACGCCCCGGACAGGCGCGAACACCGGGGAGCTGTTTTTT. The genes are TRBV5-6 and TRBJ2-2, with 7 positions matching TRBD1. Germline CDR1 reads SGHDT; CDR2 reads YYEEEE. Trimming at V came to 6 bases and at J to 0 bases, leaving 8 bases not matched to a gene. This CDR3 is 16 amino acids long.

This clone was counted a few times. V and J are TRBV6-5 and TRBJ1-1; D remains unclear. V lost 4 bases, J lost 2 bases, and 8 bases lay in between. The CDR3 contains 13 residues. Germline assignment: CDR1 MNHEY and CDR2 SVGAGI. CDR3 DNA: TGTGCCAGCAGTTCGGACCTAAACACTGAAGCTTTCTTT. This encodes CASSSDLNTEAFF.

CDR3 sequence: CASSGGQGSDQPQHF. CDR3 nucleotides: TGTGCCAGCAGTGGGGGACAGGGGAGTGATCAGCCCCAGCATTTT. The genes are TRBV6-1 and TRBJ1-5; 10 nucleotides match TRBD1. Unmatched junction bases numbered 5, after V lost 4 bases and J lost 5 bases. The CDR3 covers 15 residues. The germline V gene has CDR1 MNHNS and CDR2 SASEGT.

The CDR3 protein is CASSELANSYEQYF. The CDR3, as DNA: TGTGCCAGCAGCGAACTAGCGAACTCCTACGAGCAGTACTTC. V usage is TRBV4-2 and J usage is TRBJ2-7, with 7 bases identical to TRBD2. Losses at the gene ends were 5 bases for V and 0 bases for J; bases not matched to a gene: 4. The germline gives CDR1 LGHNA, CDR2 YNFKEQ. The length of the CDR3 is 14 residues.